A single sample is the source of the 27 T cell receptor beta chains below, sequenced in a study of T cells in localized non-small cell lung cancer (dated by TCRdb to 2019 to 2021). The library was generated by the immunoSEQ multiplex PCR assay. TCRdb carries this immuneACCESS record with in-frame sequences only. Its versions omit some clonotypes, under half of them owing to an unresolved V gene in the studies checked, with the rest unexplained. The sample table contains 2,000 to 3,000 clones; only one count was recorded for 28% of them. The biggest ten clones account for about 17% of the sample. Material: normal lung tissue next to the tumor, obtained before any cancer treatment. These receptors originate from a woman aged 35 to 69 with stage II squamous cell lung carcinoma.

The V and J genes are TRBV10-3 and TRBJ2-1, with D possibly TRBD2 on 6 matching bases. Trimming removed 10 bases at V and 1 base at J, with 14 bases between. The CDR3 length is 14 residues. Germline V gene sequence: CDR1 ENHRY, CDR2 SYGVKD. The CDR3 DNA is TGTGCCAGCGGAATGCGGGATTCCTACAATGAGCAGTTCTTC. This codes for CASGMRDSYNEQFF.

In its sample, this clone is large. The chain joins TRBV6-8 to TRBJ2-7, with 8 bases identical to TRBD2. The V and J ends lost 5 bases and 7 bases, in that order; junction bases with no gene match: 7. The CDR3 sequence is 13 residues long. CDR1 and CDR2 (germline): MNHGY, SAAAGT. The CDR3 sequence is CASSLGSGMEQYF. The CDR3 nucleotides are TGTGCCAGCAGTCTCGGTAGCGGGATGGAGCAGTACTTC.

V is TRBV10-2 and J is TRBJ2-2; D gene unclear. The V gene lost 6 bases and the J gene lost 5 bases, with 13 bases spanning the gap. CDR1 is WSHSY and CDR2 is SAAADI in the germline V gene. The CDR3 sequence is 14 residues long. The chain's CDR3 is CASRPPMGTGELFF. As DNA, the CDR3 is TGCGCCAGCAGACCCCCAATGGGGACCGGGGAGCTGTTTTTT.

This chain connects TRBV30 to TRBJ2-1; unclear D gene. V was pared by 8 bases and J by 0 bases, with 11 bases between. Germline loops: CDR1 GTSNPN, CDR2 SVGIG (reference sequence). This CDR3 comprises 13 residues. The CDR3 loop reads CATFSGSYNEQFF. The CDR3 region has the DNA TGTGCCACATTTTCGGGCTCCTACAATGAGCAGTTCTTC.

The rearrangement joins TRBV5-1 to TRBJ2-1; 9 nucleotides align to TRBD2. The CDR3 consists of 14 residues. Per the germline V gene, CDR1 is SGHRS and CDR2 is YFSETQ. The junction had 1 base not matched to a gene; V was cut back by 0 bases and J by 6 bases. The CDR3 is CASSLVLAGNEQFF. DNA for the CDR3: TGCGCCAGCAGCTTGGTACTAGCGGGCAATGAGCAGTTCTTC.

This chain's CDR3 is CSVGEMTGSFADYEQYF. CDR3 DNA sequence: TGCAGCGTGGGGGAGATGACAGGGAGTTTCGCGGACTACGAGCAGTACTTC. V usage is TRBV29-1 and J usage is TRBJ2-7; 7 nucleotides align to TRBD1. The V and J ends lost 6 bases and 3 bases, in that order; junction bases with no gene match: 20. The germline V gene has CDR1 SQVTM and CDR2 ANQGSEA. The CDR3 loop spans 17 amino acids.

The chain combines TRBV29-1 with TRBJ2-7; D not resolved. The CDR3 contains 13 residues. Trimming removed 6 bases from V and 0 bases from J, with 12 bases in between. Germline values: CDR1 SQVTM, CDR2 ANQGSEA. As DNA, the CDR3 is TGCAGCGTGCTTTTTAGGAGCTCCTACGAGCAGTACTTC. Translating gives CSVLFRSSYEQYF.

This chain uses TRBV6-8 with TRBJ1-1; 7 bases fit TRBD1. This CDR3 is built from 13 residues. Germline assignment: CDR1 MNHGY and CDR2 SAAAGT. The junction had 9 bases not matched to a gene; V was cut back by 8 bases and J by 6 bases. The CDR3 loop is CASLTPGTAEAFF. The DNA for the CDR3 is TGTGCCAGCCTAACTCCGGGGACAGCTGAAGCTTTCTTT.

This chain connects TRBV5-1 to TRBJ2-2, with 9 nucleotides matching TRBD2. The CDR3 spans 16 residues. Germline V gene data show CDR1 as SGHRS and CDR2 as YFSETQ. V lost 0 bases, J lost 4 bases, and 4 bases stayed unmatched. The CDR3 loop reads CASSLGVAGVTGELFF. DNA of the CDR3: TGCGCCAGCAGCTTGGGAGTAGCGGGAGTCACCGGGGAGCTGTTTTTT.

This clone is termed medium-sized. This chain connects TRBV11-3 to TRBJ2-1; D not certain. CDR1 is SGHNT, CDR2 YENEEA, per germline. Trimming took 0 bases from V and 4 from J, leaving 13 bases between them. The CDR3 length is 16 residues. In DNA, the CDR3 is TGTGCCAGCAGCTTAGATGGGAACACGGATTACAATGAGCAGTTCTTC. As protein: CASSLDGNTDYNEQFF.

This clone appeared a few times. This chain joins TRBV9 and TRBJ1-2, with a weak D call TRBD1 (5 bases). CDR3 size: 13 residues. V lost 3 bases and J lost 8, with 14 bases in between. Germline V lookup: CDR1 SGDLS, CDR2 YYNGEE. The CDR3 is CASSEGTNQGYTF. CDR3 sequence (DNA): TGTGCCAGCAGCGAAGGGACTAACCAAGGCTACACCTTC. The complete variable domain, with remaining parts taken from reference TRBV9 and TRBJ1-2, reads DSGVTQTPKHLITATGQRVTLRCSPRSGDLSVYWYQQSLDQGLQFLIQYYNGEERAKGNILERFSAQQFPDLHSELNLSSLELGDSALYFCASSEGTNQGYTFGSGTRLTVV.

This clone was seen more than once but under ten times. CDR3 nucleotides: TGTGCCAGCAGCACGTTGGGAGGGGTTAACTATGGCTACACCTTC. Translation gives CASSTLGGVNYGYTF. This chain joins TRBV28 and TRBJ1-2, with D possibly TRBD1 on 5 matching bases. CDR3 size: 15 residues. V lost 6 bases to trimming and J lost 1 base, with 15 bases between them. Germline V lookup: CDR1 MDHEN, CDR2 SYDVKM.

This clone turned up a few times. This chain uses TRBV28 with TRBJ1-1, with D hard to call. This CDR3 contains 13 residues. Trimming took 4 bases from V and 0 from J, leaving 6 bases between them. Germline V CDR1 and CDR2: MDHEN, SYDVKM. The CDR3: CASSWAMNTEAFF. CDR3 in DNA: TGTGCCAGCAGTTGGGCTATGAACACTGAAGCTTTCTTT. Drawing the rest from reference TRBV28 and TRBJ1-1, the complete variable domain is DVKVTQSSRYLVKRTGEKVFLECVQDMDHENMFWYRQDPGLGLRLIYFSYDVKMKEKGDIPEGYSVSREKKERFSLILESASTNQTSMYLCASSWAMNTEAFFGQGTRLTVV.

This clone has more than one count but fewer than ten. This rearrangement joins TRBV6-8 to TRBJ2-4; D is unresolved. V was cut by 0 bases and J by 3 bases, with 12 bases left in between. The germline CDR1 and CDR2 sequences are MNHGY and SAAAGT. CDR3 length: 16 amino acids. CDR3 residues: CASSYSVNLGKNIQYF. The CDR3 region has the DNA TGTGCCAGCAGTTACTCGGTGAATCTAGGCAAAAACATTCAGTACTTC.

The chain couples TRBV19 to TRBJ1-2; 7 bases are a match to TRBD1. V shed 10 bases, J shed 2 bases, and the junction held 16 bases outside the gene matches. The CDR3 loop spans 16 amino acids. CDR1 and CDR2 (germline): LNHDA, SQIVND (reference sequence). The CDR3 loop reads CATHPGADRENYGYTF. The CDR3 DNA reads TGTGCCACCCACCCCGGGGCCGACAGGGAGAACTATGGCTACACCTTC. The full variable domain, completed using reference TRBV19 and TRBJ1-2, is DGGITQSPKYLFRKEGQNVTLSCEQNLNHDAMYWYRQDPGQGLRLIYYSQIVNDFQKGDIAEGYSVSREKKESFPLTVTSAQKNPTAFYLCATHPGADRENYGYTFGSGTRLTVV.

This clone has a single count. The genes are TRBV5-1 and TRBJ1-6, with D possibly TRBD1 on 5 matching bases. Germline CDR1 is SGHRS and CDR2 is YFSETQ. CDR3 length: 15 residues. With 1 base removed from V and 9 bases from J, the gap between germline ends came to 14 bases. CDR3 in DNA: TGCGCCAGCAGCTTGTCGCAGGGAAGCAGTTCACCCCTCCACTTT. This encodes CASSLSQGSSSPLHF.

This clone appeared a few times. CDR3 bases: TGTGCCAGCAGAATAGACAGACGCACAGATACGCAGTATTTT. Protein: CASRIDRRTDTQYF. This rearrangement joins TRBV6-8 to TRBJ2-3, with D maybe TRBD1 (5 bases). This CDR3 spans 14 amino acids. Germline lookup yields CDR1 MNHGY and CDR2 SAAAGT. The V and J ends lost 6 bases and 1 base respectively, with 11 bases between them.

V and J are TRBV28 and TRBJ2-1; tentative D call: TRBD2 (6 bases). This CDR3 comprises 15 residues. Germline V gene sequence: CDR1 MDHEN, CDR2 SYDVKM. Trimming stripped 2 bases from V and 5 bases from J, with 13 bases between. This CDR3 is CASSLIFGGNNEQFF. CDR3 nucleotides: TGTGCCAGCAGTTTAATCTTCGGGGGTAACAATGAGCAGTTCTTC.

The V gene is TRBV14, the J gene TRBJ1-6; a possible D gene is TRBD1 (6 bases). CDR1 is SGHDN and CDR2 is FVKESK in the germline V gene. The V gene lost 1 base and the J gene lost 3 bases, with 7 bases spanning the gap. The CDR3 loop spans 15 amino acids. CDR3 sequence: CASSQVRGYNSPLHF. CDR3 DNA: TGTGCCAGCAGCCAAGTCAGGGGCTATAATTCACCCCTCCACTTT.

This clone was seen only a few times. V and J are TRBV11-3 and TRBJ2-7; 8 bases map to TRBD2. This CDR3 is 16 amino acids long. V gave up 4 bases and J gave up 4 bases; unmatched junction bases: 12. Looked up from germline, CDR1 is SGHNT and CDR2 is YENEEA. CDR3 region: CASSSVDNGRVYEQYF. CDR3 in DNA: TGTGCCAGCAGCTCCGTGGATAACGGGAGGGTTTACGAGCAGTACTTC.

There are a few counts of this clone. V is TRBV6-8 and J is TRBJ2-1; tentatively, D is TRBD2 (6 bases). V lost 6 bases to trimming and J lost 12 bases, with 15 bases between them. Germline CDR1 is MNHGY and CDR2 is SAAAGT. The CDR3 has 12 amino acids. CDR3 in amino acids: CASRDGGVGQFF. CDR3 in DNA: TGTGCCAGCAGGGACGGCGGGGTTGGGCAGTTCTTC.

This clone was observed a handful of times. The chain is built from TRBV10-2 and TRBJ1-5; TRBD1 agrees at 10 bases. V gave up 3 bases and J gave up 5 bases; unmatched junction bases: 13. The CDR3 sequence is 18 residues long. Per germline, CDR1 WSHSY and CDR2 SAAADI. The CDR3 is CASSEHRGGQGKHQPQHF. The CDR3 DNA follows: TGCGCCAGCAGTGAACATCGCGGGGGACAGGGGAAACATCAGCCCCAGCATTTT.

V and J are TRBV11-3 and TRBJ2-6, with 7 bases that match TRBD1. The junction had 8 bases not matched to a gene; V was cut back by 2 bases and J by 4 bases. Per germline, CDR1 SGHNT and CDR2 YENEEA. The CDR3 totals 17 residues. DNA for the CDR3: TGTGCCAGCAGCTTATACCGGGACAGCCTAGGGGCCAACGTCCTGACTTTC. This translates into CASSLYRDSLGANVLTF.

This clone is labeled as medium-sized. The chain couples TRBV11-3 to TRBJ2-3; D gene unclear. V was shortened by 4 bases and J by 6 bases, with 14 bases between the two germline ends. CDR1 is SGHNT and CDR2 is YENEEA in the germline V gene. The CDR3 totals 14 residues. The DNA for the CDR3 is TGTGCCAGCAGCTCCGATGGTCCTCTGGATACGCAGTATTTT. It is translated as CASSSDGPLDTQYF.

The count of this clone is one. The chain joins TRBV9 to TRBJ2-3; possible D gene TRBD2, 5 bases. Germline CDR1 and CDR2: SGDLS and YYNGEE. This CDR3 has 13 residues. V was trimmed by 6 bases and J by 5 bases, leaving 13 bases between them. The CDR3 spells CASMAGPGDTQYF. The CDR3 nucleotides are TGTGCCAGCATGGCGGGTCCCGGAGATACGCAGTATTTT.

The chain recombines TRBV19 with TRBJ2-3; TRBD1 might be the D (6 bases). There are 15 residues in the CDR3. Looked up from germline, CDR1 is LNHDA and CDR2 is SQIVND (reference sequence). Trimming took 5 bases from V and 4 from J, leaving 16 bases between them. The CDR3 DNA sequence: TGTGCCAGTAGTGCCGCCTCGAGGACAGCAGATACGCAGTATTTT. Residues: CASSAASRTADTQYF. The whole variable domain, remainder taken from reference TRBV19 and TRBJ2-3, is DGGITQSPKYLFRKEGQNVTLSCEQNLNHDAMYWYRQDPGQGLRLIYYSQIVNDFQKGDIAEGYSVSREKKESFPLTVTSAQKNPTAFYLCASSAASRTADTQYFGPGTRLTVL.

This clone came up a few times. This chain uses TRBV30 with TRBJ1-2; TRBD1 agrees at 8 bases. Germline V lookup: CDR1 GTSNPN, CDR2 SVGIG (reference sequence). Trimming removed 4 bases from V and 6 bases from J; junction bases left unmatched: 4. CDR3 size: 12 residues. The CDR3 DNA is TGTGCCTGGACGACAGGGGCGGATGGCTACACCTTC. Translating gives CAWTTGADGYTF.